The rows below give T cell receptor beta chains drawn from one sample of a study of shared clonotypes between healthy human individuals. Repertoires were generated with immunoSEQ multiplex PCR, while TCRdb's copy carries only in-frame clones and drops some. The table lists approximately 2.5 million clones, approximately 94% of them singletons, with approximately 0.37% in the top ten. What was sequenced was naive CD4+ T cells from PBMCs. These receptors originate from a man aged 18 to 35 in good health. Some clones in this sample may be carry-over from other donors' samples. CDR3s include the opening cysteine and the closing phenylalanine or tryptophan. The order of the fields is J gene, clone size, V gene, D gene, CDR3 protein, CDR3 DNA. D genes are given only for firm matches. Not all rows give a size; the values are once, few, many and, for expanded clones, a class.

J: TRBJ2-5; size: few; V: TRBV28; D: NA; CDR3: CASSFSSRIGTQYF; DNA: TGTGCCAGCAGTTTTAGCAGTAGGATCGGGACCCAGTACTTC
J: TRBJ2-3; size: NA; V: TRBV2; D: TRBD2; CDR3: CASSEARGGPDTQYF; DNA: TGTGCCAGCAGCGAAGCGCGGGGGGGGCCAGATACGCAGTATTTT
J: TRBJ2-5; size: NA; V: TRBV2; D: TRBD1; CDR3: CASRDRGLEQYF; DNA: TGTGCCAGCAGGGACAGGGGGTTGGAGCAGTACTTC
J: TRBJ2-3; size: NA; V: TRBV7-2; D: NA; CDR3: CASSQVTRTQYF; DNA: TGTGCCAGCAGCCAGGTTACCCGTACGCAGTATTTT
J: TRBJ2-1; size: once; V: TRBV5-5; D: TRBD2; CDR3: CASSLAGTSVYNEQFF; DNA: TGTGCCAGCAGCTTGGCCGGGACTAGCGTTTACAATGAGCAGTTCTTC
J: TRBJ2-3; size: NA; V: TRBV7-9; D: TRBD1; CDR3: CASSQLPGQGDTDTQYF; DNA: TGTGCCAGCAGCCAACTTCCGGGACAGGGGGACACAGATACGCAGTATTTT
J: TRBJ2-7; size: NA; V: TRBV10-1; D: TRBD1; CDR3: CASSGQGYEQYF; DNA: TGCGCCAGCAGTGGACAGGGATACGAGCAGTACTTC
J: TRBJ2-7; size: NA; V: TRBV10-3; D: TRBD1; CDR3: CAISGGTGTPYEQYF; DNA: TGTGCCATCAGTGGGGGGACAGGGACCCCCTACGAGCAGTACTTC
J: TRBJ1-6; size: NA; V: TRBV6-4; D: NA; CDR3: CASRAEEVGNSPLHF; DNA: TGTGCCAGCAGGGCCGAGGAGGTTGGCAATTCACCCCTCCACTTT
J: TRBJ1-4; size: NA; V: TRBV4-1; D: TRBD1; CDR3: CASSHAGTGGGEKLFF; DNA: TGCGCCAGCAGCCACGCCGGGACAGGGGGGGGTGAAAAACTGTTTTTT
J: TRBJ2-7; size: NA; V: TRBV7-6; D: TRBD2; CDR3: CASSLNGRGSEQYF; DNA: TGTGCCAGCAGCCTAAACGGGAGGGGGAGCGAGCAGTACTTC
J: TRBJ1-4; size: NA; V: TRBV4-3; D: NA; CDR3: CASSQNLAGANEKLFF; DNA: TGCGCCAGCAGCCAGAATCTGGCGGGGGCAAATGAAAAACTGTTTTTT
J: TRBJ2-5; size: NA; V: TRBV6-5; D: TRBD1; CDR3: CASSLGQGGWETQYF; DNA: TGTGCCAGCAGTTTAGGACAGGGCGGGTGGGAGACCCAGTACTTC
J: TRBJ2-4; size: NA; V: TRBV5-6; D: NA; CDR3: CASSLRQGKNIQYF; DNA: TGTGCCAGCAGCTTGCGGCAGGGCAAAAACATTCAGTACTTC
J: TRBJ1-1; size: NA; V: TRBV6-1; D: NA; CDR3: CASSDQKAYTEAFF; DNA: TGTGCCAGCAGTGACCAGAAAGCGTACACTGAAGCTTTCTTT
J: TRBJ2-5; size: NA; V: TRBV5-4; D: NA; CDR3: CASNENKETQYF; DNA: TGTGCCAGCAATGAGAATAAAGAGACCCAGTACTTC
J: TRBJ1-5; size: few; V: TRBV4-1; D: NA; CDR3: CASSQDWPADQPQHF; DNA: TGCGCCAGCAGCCAAGATTGGCCGGCGGATCAGCCCCAGCATTTT
J: TRBJ2-5; size: NA; V: TRBV7-2; D: TRBD2; CDR3: CASSPGRAKETQHF; DNA: TGTGCCAGCAGTCCGGGGAGGGCCAAAGAGACCCAGCACTTC